These 27 T cell receptor beta chains were all obtained from the same sample, sequenced in a study of blood T cell repertoires in COVID-19. Here immunoSEQ multiplex PCR was the method, and the copy in TCRdb shows in-frame clones only, minus some. The table records some 72,000 clones, roughly 90% of them present only once. Sequenced sample: peripheral blood. The receptors shown here come from a man aged 45-65 years with active COVID-19.

This chain connects TRBV19 to TRBJ1-2; D might be TRBD1 (6 bases). Germline V gives CDR1 LNHDA, CDR2 SQIVND (reference sequence). The V end lost 0 bases, the J end lost 2 bases, and 10 bases lay between the germline ends. The CDR3 runs to 15 residues. Written as DNA, the CDR3 is TGTGCCAGTAGTATAGATAGAGGACAGAACTATGGCTACACCTTC. Protein: CASSIDRGQNYGYTF. Complete variable domain (other parts from reference TRBV19 and TRBJ1-2): DGGITQSPKYLFRKEGQNVTLSCEQNLNHDAMYWYRQDPGQGLRLIYYSQIVNDFQKGDIAEGYSVSREKKESFPLTVTSAQKNPTAFYLCASSIDRGQNYGYTFGSGTRLTVV.

The rearrangement links TRBV19 to TRBJ1-1, with D unclear. V was cut by 5 bases and J by 1 base, with 8 bases left in between. The germline V gene encodes CDR1 LNHDA and CDR2 SQIVND (reference sequence). This CDR3 has 13 residues. The DNA of the CDR3 is TGTGCCAGTAGTCTCCAGGAGAACACTGAAGCTTTCTTT. The encoded protein is CASSLQENTEAFF. The whole variable domain, remainder taken from reference TRBV19 and TRBJ1-1, is DGGITQSPKYLFRKEGQNVTLSCEQNLNHDAMYWYRQDPGQGLRLIYYSQIVNDFQKGDIAEGYSVSREKKESFPLTVTSAQKNPTAFYLCASSLQENTEAFFGQGTRLTVV.

This clone was counted a single time. The chain employs TRBV30 and TRBJ1-3; no clear D. V shed 5 bases and J shed 8 bases, with 10 bases lying between them. The CDR3 length is 11 residues. Germline lookup yields CDR1 GTSNPN and CDR2 SVGIG (reference sequence). The CDR3, as DNA: TGTGCCTGGTGGGCTGTTGACACCATATATTTT. Protein product: CAWWAVDTIYF. The full variable domain, its missing parts supplied by reference TRBV30 and TRBJ1-3, is SQTIHQWPATLVQPVGSPLSLECTVEGTSNPNLYWYRQAAGRGLQLLFYSVGIGQISSEVPQNLSASRPQDRQFILSSKKLLLSDSGFYLCAWWAVDTIYFGEGSWLTVV.

CDR3 protein: CSVGGLSGYTF. The CDR3 coding sequence is TGCAGCGTGGGGGGTTTGTCTGGCTACACCTTC. The V call is TRBV29-1, the J call TRBJ1-2, with TRBD1 as a possible D gene (5 bases). This CDR3 has 11 residues. The germline V and J ends were trimmed by 6 bases and 7 bases, with 12 bases remaining between them. Germline V lookup: CDR1 SQVTM, CDR2 ANQGSEA.

The rearrangement joins TRBV28 to TRBJ1-5; D is perhaps TRBD1 (5 bases). V dropped 3 bases and J dropped 10 bases, with 10 bases sitting between them. Per germline, CDR1 MDHEN and CDR2 SYDVKM. The CDR3 contains 12 residues. The CDR3 spells CASSFRVGPQHF. Written as DNA, the CDR3 is TGTGCCAGCAGTTTCAGGGTCGGACCCCAGCATTTT.

This clone has only one observation. The rearrangement uses TRBV12-5 and TRBJ1-3; D gene ambiguous. The CDR3 length is 15 residues. Germline CDR1 and CDR2: LGHNT and FRNRAP. The V end lost 4 bases, the J end lost 0 bases, and 10 bases lay between the germline ends. The CDR3 loop reads CASGSDGSSGNTIYF. The CDR3 nucleotides read TGTGCTAGTGGTTCCGACGGGAGCTCTGGAAACACCATATATTTT.

This rearrangement joins TRBV15 to TRBJ1-1; D is uncertain. The CDR3 runs to 12 residues. Trimming shortened V by 2 bases and J by 1 base, and 2 bases separated the two germline ends. Germline V CDR1 and CDR2: LNHNV, YYDKDF (reference sequence). The CDR3 nucleotides read TGTGCCACCAGCAGACGGAACACTGAAGCTTTCTTT. Its protein product is CATSRRNTEAFF.

The chain carries TRBV29-1 and TRBJ2-5, with a weak D call TRBD1 (5 bases). The CDR3 is 15 residues long. Germline CDR1 SQVTM, CDR2 ANQGSEA. The ends were cut back, 6 bases at V and 0 bases at J, with 17 bases in the middle. In nucleotides, the CDR3 is TGCAGCGTCTCCTCAGGGTCGGGCTACCAAGAGACCCAGTACTTC. Translated, it gives CSVSSGSGYQETQYF.

The V gene is TRBV9, the J gene TRBJ2-1; TRBD2 aligns across 14 bases. Germline CDR1 reads SGDLS; CDR2 reads YYNGEE. Losses at the gene ends were 3 bases for V and 3 bases for J; bases not matched to a gene: 5. This CDR3 has 17 amino acids. The CDR3 bases are TGTGCCAGCAGCGCTTCCGGGACTAGCGGGAGCTACAATGAGCAGTTCTTC. It yields the protein CASSASGTSGSYNEQFF.

The chain has TRBV7-8 and TRBJ2-7; D gene ambiguous. Trimming shortened V by 1 base and J by 7 bases, and 11 bases separated the two germline ends. The CDR3 is made up of 13 amino acids. Germline loops: CDR1 SGHVS, CDR2 FQNEAQ. CDR3 amino acids: CASSLERQREQYF. The DNA for the CDR3 is TGTGCCAGCAGCTTAGAGAGGCAGCGTGAGCAGTACTTC.

The chain joins TRBV27 to TRBJ1-1, with D perhaps TRBD1 (5 bases). V lost 4 bases and J 4 bases, leaving 16 bases between the germline ends. Germline CDR1 MNHEY, CDR2 SMNVEV (reference sequence). The CDR3 is 15 residues long. The CDR3 spells CASSYDLGGSTEAFF. The CDR3 DNA sequence: TGTGCCAGCAGTTATGACCTGGGGGGGTCCACTGAAGCTTTCTTT.

This rearrangement joins TRBV29-1 to TRBJ2-3, with 7 bases identical to TRBD1. V gave up 5 bases and J gave up 2 bases; unmatched junction bases: 4. The CDR3 sequence is 13 residues long. CDR1 and CDR2 from the germline V gene are SQVTM and ANQGSEA. CDR3 protein: CSVLGQATDTQYF. Written as DNA, the CDR3 is TGCAGCGTTCTTGGACAGGCCACAGATACGCAGTATTTT.

V and J are TRBV18 and TRBJ2-7; D gene ambiguous. The V end lost 3 bases, the J end lost 4 bases, and 10 bases lay between the germline ends. Germline V gene lookup returns CDR1 KGHSH and CDR2 LQKENI. CDR3 length: 13 amino acids. The CDR3 is CASSPPLGYEQYF. The DNA of the CDR3 is TGTGCCAGCTCACCCCCCCTAGGATACGAGCAGTACTTC.

The chain couples TRBV19 to TRBJ2-7, with D perhaps TRBD1 (5 bases). V lost 3 bases, J lost 5 bases, and 8 bases lay in between. This CDR3 has 12 amino acids. Per germline, CDR1 LNHDA and CDR2 SQIVND (reference sequence). CDR3 in amino acids: CASSIGADEQYF. The CDR3 DNA reads as TGTGCCAGTAGTATTGGGGCGGACGAGCAGTACTTC.

The CDR3 coding sequence is TGTGCCAGCAGCCCACGGGGGACAGACAATCAGCCCCAGCATTTT. Translation: CASSPRGTDNQPQHF. The chain employs TRBV7-9 and TRBJ1-5; TRBD1 aligns across 7 bases. The trim removed 5 bases at V and 3 bases at J, leaving 7 bases unmatched. The CDR3 spans 15 residues. Germline CDR1 and CDR2: SEHNR and FQNEAQ (reference sequence).

V is TRBV12-3 or TRBV12-4 and J is TRBJ1-1; D gene ambiguous. The CDR3 contains 13 residues. V lost 6 bases to trimming and J lost 1 base, with 9 bases between them. The CDR3 sequence: CASRPGENTEAFF. CDR3 DNA sequence: TGTGCCAGCAGACCAGGCGAGAACACTGAAGCTTTCTTT.

The genes are TRBV5-4 and TRBJ1-2; 8 nucleotides match TRBD1. The germline V gene encodes CDR1 SGHNT and CDR2 YYREEE (reference sequence). The CDR3 consists of 16 residues. V gave up 1 base and J gave up 3 bases; unmatched junction bases: 8. CDR3 sequence: CASSLSQGARDYGYTF. DNA of the CDR3: TGTGCCAGCAGCTTGTCTCAGGGGGCGAGGGACTATGGCTACACCTTC.

This chain uses TRBV5-6 with TRBJ2-7; no firm D call. The CDR3 is 16 residues long. The germline gives CDR1 SGHDT, CDR2 YYEEEE. V lost 1 base and J lost 0, with 14 bases in between. CDR3 DNA: TGTGCCAGCAGCTTGCCGGTGACTCGGAACTCCTACGAGCAGTACTTC. This sequence encodes CASSLPVTRNSYEQYF. Together with reference TRBV5-6 and TRBJ2-7, the CDR3 gives the full variable domain: DAGVTQSPTHLIKTRGQQVTLRCSPKSGHDTVSWYQQALGQGPQFIFQYYEEEERQRGNFPDRFSGHQFPNYSSELNVNALLLGDSALYLCASSLPVTRNSYEQYFGPGTRLTVT.

The V gene is TRBV6-5, the J gene TRBJ2-3; D unresolved. V shed 0 bases and J shed 11 bases, with 9 bases lying between them. The CDR3 totals 12 residues. Germline V lookup: CDR1 MNHEY, CDR2 SVGAGI. The CDR3 is CASSYSNWRQYF. The CDR3 region has the DNA TGTGCCAGCAGTTACTCGAACTGGAGGCAGTATTTT.

V usage is TRBV28 and J usage is TRBJ1-1; D not certain. V lost 3 bases to trimming and J lost 0 bases, with 5 bases between them. Germline V lookup: CDR1 MDHEN, CDR2 SYDVKM. The CDR3 runs 13 residues. CDR3: CASSFSMNTEAFF. The CDR3 DNA reads TGTGCCAGCAGTTTTTCAATGAACACTGAAGCTTTCTTT.

V and J are TRBV19 and TRBJ2-3; TRBD2 aligns across 11 bases. Germline CDR1 reads LNHDA; CDR2 reads SQIVND (reference sequence). The J segment lost 2 bases and the V segment lost 4 bases, leaving 5 bases of the junction unmatched. The CDR3 extends over 16 amino acids. CDR3 DNA sequence: TGTGCCAGTAGTACCCTTAGCGGGGGGGTCACAGATACGCAGTATTTT. It encodes CASSTLSGGVTDTQYF. Looking up the rest from reference TRBV19 and TRBJ2-3 gives the full variable domain: DGGITQSPKYLFRKEGQNVTLSCEQNLNHDAMYWYRQDPGQGLRLIYYSQIVNDFQKGDIAEGYSVSREKKESFPLTVTSAQKNPTAFYLCASSTLSGGVTDTQYFGPGTRLTVL.

The rearrangement joins TRBV27 to TRBJ2-7; TRBD2 is a possible D gene (6 bases). The V end was cut by 3 bases, the J end by 3 bases, with 12 bases between. CDR1 MNHEY and CDR2 SMNVEV come from the germline V gene (reference sequence). CDR3 size: 14 residues. CDR3 residues: CASSLGLGGYEQYF. The CDR3 DNA reads TGTGCCAGCAGTTTGGGACTGGGAGGCTACGAGCAGTACTTC.

Concerning this clone: Other DNA sequences in this specimen translate into the identical CDR3. The CDR3 reads CASRADRANTEAFF. The CDR3 DNA is TGTGCCAGCAGAGCGGACAGGGCCAACACTGAAGCTTTCTTT. This chain joins TRBV5-4 and TRBJ1-1; 8 bases are shared with TRBD1. Germline V gene sequence: CDR1 SGHNT, CDR2 YYREEE (reference sequence). J was trimmed by 2 bases and V by 5 bases; bases with no gene match: 5. The CDR3 spans 14 residues.

This clone came up a few times. The J gene is TRBJ1-5, the V gene TRBV7-9; D unresolved. From germline, CDR1 is SEHNR and CDR2 FQNEAQ (reference sequence). Trimming removed 5 bases at V and 10 bases at J, with 15 bases between. This CDR3 spans 13 amino acids. The DNA for the CDR3 is TGTGCCAGCAGCCGCGGGCCAGATAAACCCCAGCATTTT. As protein: CASSRGPDKPQHF.

The rearrangement uses TRBV6-1 and TRBJ1-2; D not resolved. Germline lookup yields CDR1 MNHNS and CDR2 SASEGT. This CDR3 spans 14 amino acids. V lost 0 bases and J lost 7, with 12 bases in between. CDR3 nucleotide sequence: TGTGCCAGCAGTGAAGCGAGATTCTACAGTGGCTACACCTTC. Its protein is CASSEARFYSGYTF.

In DNA, the CDR3 is TGCGCCAGCAGCAGCTTGGGACAGGGAGAACAAGAGACCCAGTACTTC. The encoded protein is CASSSLGQGEQETQYF. The gene calls are TRBV5-1 and TRBJ2-5; 9 nucleotides match TRBD1. The CDR3 is made up of 16 amino acids. Trimming removed 4 bases from V and 2 bases from J; junction bases left unmatched: 9. Germline V gene sequence: CDR1 SGHRS, CDR2 YFSETQ.

The chain uses TRBV5-1 and TRBJ2-7, with 8 bases aligning to TRBD2. The CDR3 loop spans 18 amino acids. After removal of 4 bases from V and 7 bases from J, the junction contained 22 bases not matched to a gene. Germline lookup yields CDR1 SGHRS and CDR2 YFSETQ. CDR3 region: CASSTSIAGISVTDEQYF. The CDR3 DNA is TGCGCCAGCAGCACGTCTATAGCGGGAATCTCTGTCACCGATGAGCAGTACTTC.